This entry lists 2 T cell receptor beta chains sequenced from one sample in a study of cytomegalovirus exposure and HLA in healthy donors. A multiplex PCR was run with 60 Vbeta primers and 13 Jbeta primers. Using immunoSEQ multiplex PCR, the repertoire was profiled, and TCRdb retains in-frame clones only, with some absent. Of around 210,000 clones in the sample, roughly 80% were seen once. The sequencing sample was made of PBMCs. These receptors all come from a woman between 40 and 50 years old in good health and CMV-seronegative.

This clone was seen a single time. The chain links TRBV7-9 to TRBJ2-5; 7 bases line up with TRBD2. Germline V gives CDR1 SEHNR, CDR2 FQNEAQ (reference sequence). The CDR3 is 15 residues long. The ends lost 4 bases at V and 5 bases at J; junction bases unmatched: 10. The CDR3 here is CASSWNRDYDETQYF. The CDR3 bases are TGTGCCAGCAGCTGGAACCGGGACTACGACGAGACCCAGTACTTC.

The chain recombines TRBV5-5 with TRBJ1-5, with D unclear. V was clipped by 4 bases and J by 3 bases, with 14 bases between them. Per germline, CDR1 SGHKS and CDR2 YYEKEE (reference sequence). This CDR3 is built from 15 residues. For the CDR3, the DNA is TGTGCCAGCAGCCCCGTGTTTAGACACAATCAGCCCCAGCATTTT. It encodes CASSPVFRHNQPQHF.